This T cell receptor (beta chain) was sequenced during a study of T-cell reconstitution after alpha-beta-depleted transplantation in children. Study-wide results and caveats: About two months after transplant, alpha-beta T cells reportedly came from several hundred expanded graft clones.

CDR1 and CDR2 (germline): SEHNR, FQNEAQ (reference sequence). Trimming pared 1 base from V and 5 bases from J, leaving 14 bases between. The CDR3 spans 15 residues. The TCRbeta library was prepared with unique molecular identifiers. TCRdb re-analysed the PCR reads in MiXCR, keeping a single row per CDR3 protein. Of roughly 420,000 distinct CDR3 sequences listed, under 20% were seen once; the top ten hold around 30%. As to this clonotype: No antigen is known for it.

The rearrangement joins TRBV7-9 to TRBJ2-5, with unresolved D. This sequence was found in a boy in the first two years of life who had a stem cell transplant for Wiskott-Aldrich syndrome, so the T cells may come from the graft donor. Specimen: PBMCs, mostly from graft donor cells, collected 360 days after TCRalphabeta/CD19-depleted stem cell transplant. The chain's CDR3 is CASSLGILKEETQYF. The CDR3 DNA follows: TGTGCCAGCAGCTTAGGAATTCTCAAGGAGGAGACCCAGTACTTC.